One sample yielded the 29 T cell receptor beta chains listed below, sequenced in a study of T cell responses to AZD1222 COVID-19 vaccine. Clones were sequenced by immunoSEQ multiplex PCR, and TCRdb holds only the in-frame ones, with some missing. Of 160,000 or so clones listed, approximately 90% were seen once; the top ten hold roughly 4.4%. Sequenced material: peripheral blood, taken on day 0 of MenACWY control vaccination. All receptors derive from an adult in good health.

The chain carries TRBV30 and TRBJ1-1; D unresolved. Trimming cost V 0 bases and J 7 bases, with 6 bases left between them. Germline V gives CDR1 GTSNPN, CDR2 SVGIG (reference sequence). CDR3 length: 11 residues. The CDR3 coding sequence is TGTGCCTGGAGTGTAAGCTTTGAAGCTTTCTTT. Its protein is CAWSVSFEAFF.

The chain joins TRBV4-3 to TRBJ2-1; TRBD1 matches at 12 bases. Losses at the gene ends were 3 bases for V and 8 bases for J; bases not matched to a gene: 11. This CDR3 has 17 residues. The germline gives CDR1 LGHNA, CDR2 YSLEER. The CDR3, as DNA: TGCGCCAGCAGCCAGGGGGCTCCGGGACAGGGGGCCCATGAGCAGTTCTTC. Amino acids: CASSQGAPGQGAHEQFF.

The CDR3 region has the DNA TGTGCCAGCAGCGTCACTAGCGGGAGGGCCGATGAGCAGTTCTTC. Amino acids: CASSVTSGRADEQFF. The gene calls are TRBV13 and TRBJ2-1; 13 bases fit TRBD2. CDR1 and CDR2 from the germline V gene are PRHDT and FYEKMQ (reference sequence). This CDR3 has 15 amino acids. After removal of 5 bases from V and 8 bases from J, the junction contained 6 bases not matched to a gene.

J is TRBJ1-3 and V is TRBV7-2, with 8 positions matching TRBD1. CDR1 SGHTA and CDR2 FQGNSA come from the germline V gene. The CDR3 has 18 residues. V shed 1 base and J 4 bases; nucleotides not matched to a gene: 12. The CDR3 DNA sequence: TGTGCCAGCAGCTTAGAGTGGCAGGGGGCCTCCGGAGGAAACACCATATATTTT. As protein: CASSLEWQGASGGNTIYF.

V and J are TRBV11-2 and TRBJ1-1, with a tentative D call TRBD1 (6 bases). Germline values: CDR1 SGHAT, CDR2 FQNNGV. CDR3 size: 17 residues. Trimming left V 3 bases short and J 0 bases short, with 17 bases between. The CDR3 loop reads CASSLLGARQMNTEAFF. The CDR3 coding sequence is TGTGCCAGCAGCTTGTTGGGGGCAAGACAGATGAACACTGAAGCTTTCTTT.

The rearrangement links TRBV18 to TRBJ2-7; possibly TRBD2 for D (6 bases). CDR1 KGHSH and CDR2 LQKENI come from the germline V gene. CDR3 size: 13 residues. V was trimmed by 0 bases and J by 7 bases, leaving 10 bases between them. The CDR3 spells CASSPPGTPEQYF. CDR3 in DNA: TGTGCCAGCTCACCACCGGGGACTCCGGAGCAGTACTTC. The entire variable domain, with the rest obtained from reference TRBV18 and TRBJ2-7, is as follows: NAGVMQNPRHLVRRRGQEARLRCSPMKGHSHVYWYRQLPEEGLKFMVYLQKENIIDESGMPKERFSAEFPKEGPSILRIQQVVRGDSAAYFCASSPPGTPEQYFGPGTRLTVT.

The rearrangement joins TRBV12-5 to TRBJ2-1; D is ambiguous. The V gene's germline CDR1 is LGHNT and CDR2 FRNRAP. CDR3 length: 12 residues. The V and J ends lost 2 bases and 7 bases respectively, with 6 bases between them. The CDR3 DNA is TGTGCTAGTGGTTTGTGGCTGAATGAGCAGTTCTTC. Its protein is CASGLWLNEQFF.

This sequence joins TRBV27 and TRBJ2-7; weak D call: TRBD2 (7 bases). The CDR3 consists of 13 residues. CDR1 and CDR2 (germline): MNHEY, SMNVEV (reference sequence). Trimming stripped 9 bases from V and 5 bases from J, with 17 bases between. The CDR3 reads CASEGGLGHEQYF. CDR3 DNA sequence: TGTGCCAGTGAGGGGGGGTTAGGTCACGAGCAGTACTTC.

V usage is TRBV19 and J usage is TRBJ2-6; D remains unclear. Per the germline V gene, CDR1 is LNHDA and CDR2 is SQIVND (reference sequence). The CDR3 consists of 14 residues. V was cut by 6 bases and J by 0 bases, with 6 bases left in between. In DNA form, the CDR3 reads TGTGCCAGTAGCATCGACTCTGGGGCCAACGTCCTGACTTTC. This codes for CASSIDSGANVLTF.

This clone was recorded once. The chain links TRBV11-3 to TRBJ1-6; the match to TRBD1 covers 8 bases. Germline CDR1 SGHNT, CDR2 YENEEA. CDR3 size: 16 residues. Unmatched junction bases numbered 11, after V lost 4 bases and J lost 9 bases. CDR3 sequence reads: CASSSQGQGRGSPLHF. The CDR3 DNA is TGTGCCAGCAGCTCCCAAGGACAGGGTCGGGGTTCACCCCTCCACTTT.

This clone is a singleton in its sample. The rearrangement joins TRBV10-1 to TRBJ2-7, with TRBD1 as a possible D gene (5 bases). Germline V gene sequence: CDR1 WNHNN, CDR2 SYGVQD (reference sequence). V lost 0 bases and J 5 bases, leaving 5 bases between the germline ends. The CDR3 contains 12 residues. CDR3 coding DNA: TGCGCCAGCAGTGAGTCAGGGGACGAGCAGTACTTC. It is translated as CASSESGDEQYF.

This chain links TRBV18 with TRBJ2-7; TRBD1 aligns across 7 bases. This CDR3 has 15 residues. From germline, CDR1 is KGHSH and CDR2 LQKENI. The trim removed 3 bases at V and 3 bases at J, leaving 8 bases unmatched. CDR3 in amino acids: CASSPSGTVNYEQYF. The CDR3 DNA follows: TGTGCCAGCTCACCTTCCGGGACAGTAAACTACGAGCAGTACTTC.

The CDR3: CSVGTRAAEAFF. DNA for the CDR3: TGCAGCGTTGGGACTCGGGCAGCTGAAGCTTTCTTT. V usage is TRBV29-1 and J usage is TRBJ1-1, with D unresolved. The CDR3 is 12 amino acids. V was trimmed by 4 bases and J by 6 bases, leaving 12 bases between them. Germline V lookup: CDR1 SQVTM, CDR2 ANQGSEA.

This clone was seen a single time. J is TRBJ2-3 and V is TRBV9, with TRBD2 matching over 10 bases. The CDR3 totals 15 residues. With 2 bases clipped from V and 4 bases from J, the junction kept 4 bases outside the gene matches. Germline CDR1 is SGDLS and CDR2 is YYNGEE. This chain's CDR3 is CASSVLAGESDTQYF. The CDR3 DNA reads as TGTGCCAGCAGCGTTCTAGCGGGAGAATCAGATACGCAGTATTTT.

This chain uses TRBV19 with TRBJ1-1, with D perhaps TRBD1 (5 bases). Germline V gene data show CDR1 as LNHDA and CDR2 as SQIVND (reference sequence). The CDR3 has 15 residues. V was clipped by 3 bases and J by 4 bases, with 15 bases between them. The CDR3 DNA follows: TGTGCCAGTAGTATCGGGGGGGGAGGGATCACTGAAGCTTTCTTT. Translating it yields CASSIGGGGITEAFF.

The chain uses TRBV12-1 and TRBJ2-5; TRBD2, the D gene given by the table, was not confirmed from the DNA. TRBV12-1 is annotated as a pseudogene. The CDR3 has 17 residues. In DNA form, the CDR3 reads TGTGCCAGCAGCTCAGAGGCCGGGACTAGCGGGGAAGAGACCCAGTACTTC. It codes for CASSSEAGTSGEETQYF.

This clone was seen only once. The rearrangement joins TRBV7-2 to TRBJ1-2; a possible D gene is TRBD1 (5 bases). The CDR3 sequence is 13 residues long. V was shortened by 4 bases and J by 7 bases, with 13 bases between the two germline ends. The germline V gene has CDR1 SGHTA and CDR2 FQGNSA. The CDR3 DNA sequence: TGTGCCAGCAGCTCCCCTCAGGGCGCTGGCTACACCTTC. Protein sequence: CASSSPQGAGYTF.

This clone appeared once. J is TRBJ2-1 and V is TRBV4-3; 13 nucleotides match TRBD2. V was clipped by 0 bases and J by 9 bases; unmatched bases: 8. There are 17 residues in the CDR3. In germline, CDR1 is LGHNA, CDR2 YSLEER. In nucleotides, the CDR3 is TGCGCCAGCAGCCAAGATTTAGGACTAGCGGGAGAATCTGAGCAGTTCTTC. This encodes CASSQDLGLAGESEQFF.

This rearrangement joins TRBV3-1 (or the pseudogene TRBV3-2) to TRBJ1-1; D gene uncertain. V was trimmed by 0 bases and J by 7 bases, leaving 18 bases between them. The CDR3 totals 16 residues. CDR1 LGHDT and CDR2 YNNKEL come from the germline V gene (reference sequence). Here the CDR3 reads CASSQEPGSFHLEAFF. In DNA, the CDR3 is TGTGCCAGCAGCCAAGAACCTGGGTCCTTCCACCTTGAAGCTTTCTTT.

This clone was seen once. The genes are TRBV3-1 (or the pseudogene TRBV3-2) and TRBJ2-1, with TRBD2 identical over 15 bases. The ends lost 3 bases at V and 2 bases at J; junction bases unmatched: 8. Germline V gene sequence: CDR1 LGHDT, CDR2 YNNKEL (reference sequence). The CDR3 extends over 19 amino acids. The CDR3 nucleotides read TGTGCCAGCAGCCACCGAGGGACTAGCGGGAGGCCGACCTACAATGAGCAGTTCTTC. Its translation: CASSHRGTSGRPTYNEQFF.

The chain couples TRBV7-2 to TRBJ1-2; no firm D call. The CDR3 loop spans 13 amino acids. Looked up from germline, CDR1 is SGHTA and CDR2 is FQGNSA. V dropped 1 base and J dropped 7 bases, with 10 bases sitting between them. The CDR3 protein is CASSLGLGVGYTF. Written as DNA, the CDR3 is TGTGCCAGCAGCTTAGGCCTTGGGGTTGGCTACACCTTC.

The chain couples TRBV19 to TRBJ2-3; perhaps TRBD2 as D (5 bases). This CDR3 comprises 13 residues. V lost 3 bases and J lost 5, with 9 bases in between. The germline V gene encodes CDR1 LNHDA and CDR2 SQIVND (reference sequence). The CDR3 region has the DNA TGTGCCAGTAGTATTGGGAGAGAAGATACGCAGTATTTT. It is translated as CASSIGREDTQYF.

The chain has TRBV5-4 and TRBJ2-2; tentatively, D is TRBD2 (6 bases). Trimming took off 6 bases at V and 0 bases at J, with 15 bases between the two ends. Germline assignment: CDR1 SGHNT and CDR2 YYREEE (reference sequence). The CDR3 sequence is 16 residues long. CDR3 protein: CASNSGPTSNTGELFF. CDR3 DNA: TGTGCCAGCAATAGCGGTCCTACATCGAACACCGGGGAGCTGTTTTTT.

The chain joins TRBV9 to TRBJ1-1; D is ambiguous. This CDR3 comprises 14 residues. The germline gives CDR1 SGDLS, CDR2 YYNGEE. The V end was cut by 0 bases, the J end by 1 base, with 7 bases between. CDR3 DNA sequence: TGTGCCAGCAGCGTAGCGGCAGCGAACACTGAAGCTTTCTTT. The encoded protein is CASSVAAANTEAFF. Full variable domain (outside the CDR3, taken from reference TRBV9 and TRBJ1-1): DSGVTQTPKHLITATGQRVTLRCSPRSGDLSVYWYQQSLDQGLQFLIQYYNGEERAKGNILERFSAQQFPDLHSELNLSSLELGDSALYFCASSVAAANTEAFFGQGTRLTVV.

The chain uses TRBV6-6 and TRBJ2-1; TRBD2 is a possible D gene (5 bases). This CDR3 comprises 16 residues. Trimming took off 5 bases at V and 0 bases at J, with 14 bases between the two ends. CDR1 and CDR2 from the germline V gene are MNHNY and SVGAGI (reference sequence). Written as DNA, the CDR3 is TGTGCCAGCAGTCCAGCAAGCGGTAGCTCCTACAATGAGCAGTTCTTC. Amino acids: CASSPASGSSYNEQFF.

The V and J genes are TRBV19 and TRBJ1-4; TRBD1 matches 7 bases. V lost 5 bases and J lost 8; bases outside the gene matches: 8. CDR1 LNHDA and CDR2 SQIVND come from the germline V gene (reference sequence). CDR3 size: 14 residues. CDR3 in amino acids: CASSPDRAPEKLFF. The CDR3 nucleotides are TGTGCCAGTAGTCCCGACAGGGCGCCCGAAAAACTGTTTTTT.

This chain joins TRBV28 and TRBJ1-5; 9 positions agree with TRBD1. The CDR3 length is 14 residues. Unmatched junction bases numbered 5, after V lost 5 bases and J lost 6 bases. Germline-derived CDR1 and CDR2 are MDHEN and SYDVKM. The CDR3 here is CASSGQGFSQPQHF. The CDR3 DNA reads as TGTGCCAGCAGTGGACAGGGGTTTAGTCAGCCCCAGCATTTT.

The rearrangement uses TRBV9 and TRBJ1-5, with D possibly being TRBD1 (6 bases). V lost 3 bases and J 4 bases, leaving 11 bases between the germline ends. The V gene's germline CDR1 is SGDLS and CDR2 YYNGEE. This CDR3 region has 14 residues. Written as DNA, the CDR3 is TGTGCCAGCAGCGGGGGGGCACCTAATCAGCCCCAGCATTTT. This gives the protein CASSGGAPNQPQHF.

This chain links TRBV6-5 with TRBJ2-1; 8 bases align to TRBD1. CDR1 is MNHEY, CDR2 SVGAGI, per germline. The ends lost 3 bases at V and 7 bases at J; junction bases unmatched: 5. The CDR3 loop spans 14 amino acids. CDR3 nucleotides: TGTGCCAGCAGTTATGTCCAGGGGGCGAATGAGCAGTTCTTC. Its protein product is CASSYVQGANEQFF.